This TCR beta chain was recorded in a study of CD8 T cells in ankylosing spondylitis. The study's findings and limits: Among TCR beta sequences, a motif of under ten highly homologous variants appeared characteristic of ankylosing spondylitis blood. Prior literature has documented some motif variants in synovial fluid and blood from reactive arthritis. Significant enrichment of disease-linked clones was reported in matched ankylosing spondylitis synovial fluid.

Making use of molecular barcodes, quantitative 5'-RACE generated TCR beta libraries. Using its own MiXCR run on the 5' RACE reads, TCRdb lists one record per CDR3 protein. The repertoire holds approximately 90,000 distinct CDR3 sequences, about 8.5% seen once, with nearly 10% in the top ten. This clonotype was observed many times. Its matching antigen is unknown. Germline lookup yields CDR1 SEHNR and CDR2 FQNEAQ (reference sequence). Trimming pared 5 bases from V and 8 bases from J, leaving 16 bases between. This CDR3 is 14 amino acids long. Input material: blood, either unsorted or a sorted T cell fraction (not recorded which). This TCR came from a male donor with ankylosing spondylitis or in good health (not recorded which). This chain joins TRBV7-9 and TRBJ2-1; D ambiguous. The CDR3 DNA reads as TGTGCCAGCAGCCTTTGGGATGGACGCGATGAGCAGTTCTTC. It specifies CASSLWDGRDEQFF.